This record concerns one T cell receptor (beta chain) sequence. Its antigen is currently unknown. This sample was taken from a study of graft-versus-host responses after intestinal transplantation. Study-wide findings and caveats: GvH clones detected in recipient marrow included some appearing first in ileum or blood. In patients with graft-donor T cell macrochimerism, allograft graft-versus-host to host-versus-graft clonal ratios were high.

The germline CDR1 and CDR2 sequences are SGHRS and YFSETQ. Trimming shortened V by 1 base and J by 5 bases, and 6 bases separated the two germline ends. The CDR3 loop spans 13 amino acids. Libraries were prepared by immunoSEQ multiplex PCR; TCRdb keeps only in-frame clonotypes and omits some of them. Of about 84,000 clones in the sample, approximately 89% were seen once. The receptor was derived from a human donor who was the organ donor for an intestinal transplant. Sequencing used unstimulated CD4+ T cells sorted from spleen or lymph node cells, obtained before transplant. The chain joins TRBV5-1 to TRBJ1-4; D ambiguous. The CDR3 spells CASSLNENEKLFF. The CDR3 DNA reads as TGCGCCAGCAGCTTGAACGAGAATGAAAAACTGTTTTTT. Looking up the rest from reference TRBV5-1 and TRBJ1-4 gives the full variable domain: KAGVTQTPRYLIKTRGQQVTLSCSPISGHRSVSWYQQTPGQGLQFLFEYFSETQRNKGNFPGRFSGRQFSNSRSEMNVSTLELGDSALYLCASSLNENEKLFFGSGTQLSVL.